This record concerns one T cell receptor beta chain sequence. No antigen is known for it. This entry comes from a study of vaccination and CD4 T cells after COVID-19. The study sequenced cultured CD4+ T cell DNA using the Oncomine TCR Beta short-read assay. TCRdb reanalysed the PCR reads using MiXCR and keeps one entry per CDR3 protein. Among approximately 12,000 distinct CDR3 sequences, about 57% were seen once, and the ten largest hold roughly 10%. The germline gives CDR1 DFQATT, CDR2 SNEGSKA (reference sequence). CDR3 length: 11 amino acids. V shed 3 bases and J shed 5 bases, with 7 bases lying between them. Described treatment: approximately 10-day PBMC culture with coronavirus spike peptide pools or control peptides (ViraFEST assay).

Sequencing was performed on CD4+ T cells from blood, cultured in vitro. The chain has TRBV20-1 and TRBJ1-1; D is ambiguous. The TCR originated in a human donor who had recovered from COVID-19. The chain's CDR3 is CSASTPTEAFF. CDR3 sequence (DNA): TGCAGTGCTAGCACGCCTACTGAAGCTTTCTTT.